Presented here are 4 T cell receptor beta chains from one specimen sequenced in a study of T cells after yellow fever vaccination (dated 2019 in TCRdb). To prepare the library, 5' RACE was applied. These reads were obtained on an Illumina NovaSeq 6000. The public reads were run again by TCRdb, first through fastp at Q25 and then through MiXCR, and only productive beta chains were kept. Each CDR3 protein gets just one entry, which takes the most common genes and DNA from the rows behind it. This sample holds 250,000 to 400,000 distinct CDR3 sequences; over 3.5% were observed only once. Jointly, the top ten make up approximately 20% of the sample. The sample's treatment or condition label, decoded: live attenuated yellow fever vaccine strain. Sequencing used PBMCs, obtained 15 days after the yellow fever booster vaccination. The source is a man between 18 and 35 years old who received the YFV17D yellow fever vaccine.

The sample holds many counts of this clonotype. V is TRBV5-1 and J is TRBJ2-1; unclear D gene. This CDR3 has 12 residues. Trimming removed 2 bases from V and 9 bases from J, with 9 bases in between. CDR1 SGHRS and CDR2 YFSETQ come from the germline V gene. For the CDR3, the DNA is TGCGCCAGCAGCTTAACTGGAAGTGAGCAGTTCTTC. It translates to CASSLTGSEQFF.

The J gene is TRBJ1-2, the V gene TRBV5-6; 7 bases are shared with TRBD1. Germline V gives CDR1 SGHDT, CDR2 YYEEEE. This CDR3 region has 14 residues. Trimming cost V 4 bases and J 8 bases; bases outside gene matches: 11. The CDR3 nucleotides are TGTGCCAGCAGCCTACCGGGACAGAGAGACGGCTACACCTTC. Amino acids: CASSLPGQRDGYTF.

This clonotype was picked up a small number of times. The CDR3 bases are TGTGCCAGCAGCCAAGATCTCAGCGGGGGGGCTACAGATACGCAGTATTTT. Protein product: CASSQDLSGGATDTQYF. This sequence joins TRBV4-2 and TRBJ2-3; 10 bases agree with TRBD2. Germline values: CDR1 LGHNA, CDR2 YNFKEQ. CDR3 length: 17 amino acids. V lost 0 bases and J lost 3; bases outside the gene matches: 6.

This clonotype has a handful of counts. CDR3 in DNA: TGTGCCAGCAGCTTACAGCGGGGGGGCCAACATGAGCAGTTCTTC. This codes for CASSLQRGGQHEQFF. V gene TRBV7-3 combines with J gene TRBJ2-1, with 10 bases identical to TRBD2. The CDR3 has 15 amino acids. V was clipped by 2 bases and J by 8 bases; unmatched bases: 6. Germline V lookup: CDR1 SGHTA, CDR2 FQGTGA.